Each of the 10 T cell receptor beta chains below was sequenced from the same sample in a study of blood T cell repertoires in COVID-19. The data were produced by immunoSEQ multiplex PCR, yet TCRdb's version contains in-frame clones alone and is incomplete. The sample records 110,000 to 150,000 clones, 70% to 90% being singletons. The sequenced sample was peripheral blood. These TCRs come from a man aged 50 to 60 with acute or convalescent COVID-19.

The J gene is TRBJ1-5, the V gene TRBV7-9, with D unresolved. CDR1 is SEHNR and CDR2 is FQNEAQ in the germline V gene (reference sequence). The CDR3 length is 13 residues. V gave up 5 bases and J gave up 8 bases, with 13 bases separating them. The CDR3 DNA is TGTGCCAGCAGCCCGCTCGATTCGGAGCCCCAGCATTTT. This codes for CASSPLDSEPQHF. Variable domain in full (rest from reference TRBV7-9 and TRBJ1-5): DTGVSQNPRHKITKRGQNVTFRCDPISEHNRLYWYRQTLGQGPEFLTYFQNEAQLEKSRLLSDRFSAERPKGSFSTLEIQRTEQGDSAMYLCASSPLDSEPQHFGDGTRLSIL.

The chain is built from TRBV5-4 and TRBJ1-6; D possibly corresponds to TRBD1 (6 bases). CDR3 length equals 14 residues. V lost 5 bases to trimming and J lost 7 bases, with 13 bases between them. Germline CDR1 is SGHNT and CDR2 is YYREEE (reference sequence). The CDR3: CASSWAGENSPLHF. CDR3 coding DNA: TGTGCCAGCAGTTGGGCAGGGGAAAATTCACCCCTCCACTTT. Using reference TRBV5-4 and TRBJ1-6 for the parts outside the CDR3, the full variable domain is ETGVTQSPTHLIKTRGQQVTLRCSSQSGHNTVSWYQQALGQGPQFIFQYYREEENGRGNFPPRFSGLQFPNYSSELNVNALELDDSALYLCASSWAGENSPLHFGNGTRLTVT.

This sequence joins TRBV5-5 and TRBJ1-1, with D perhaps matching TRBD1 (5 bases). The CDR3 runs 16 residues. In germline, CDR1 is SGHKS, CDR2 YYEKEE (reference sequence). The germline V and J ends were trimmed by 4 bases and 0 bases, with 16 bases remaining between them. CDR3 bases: TGTGCCAGCAGCCCCCTCCCCGGGGGGTTGAACACTGAAGCTTTCTTT. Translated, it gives CASSPLPGGLNTEAFF. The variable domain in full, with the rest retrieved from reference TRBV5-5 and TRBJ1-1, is DAGVTQSPTHLIKTRGQQVTLRCSPISGHKSVSWYQQVLGQGPQFIFQYYEKEERGRGNFPDRFSARQFPNYSSELNVNALLLGDSALYLCASSPLPGGLNTEAFFGQGTRLTVV.

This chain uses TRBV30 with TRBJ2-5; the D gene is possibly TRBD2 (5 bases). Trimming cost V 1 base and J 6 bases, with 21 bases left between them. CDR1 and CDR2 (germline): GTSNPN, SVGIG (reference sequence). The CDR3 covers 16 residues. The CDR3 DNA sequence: TGTGCCTGGAGTGGGGATGGGAGCGGCCTCAGGAAGACCCAGTACTTC. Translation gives CAWSGDGSGLRKTQYF.

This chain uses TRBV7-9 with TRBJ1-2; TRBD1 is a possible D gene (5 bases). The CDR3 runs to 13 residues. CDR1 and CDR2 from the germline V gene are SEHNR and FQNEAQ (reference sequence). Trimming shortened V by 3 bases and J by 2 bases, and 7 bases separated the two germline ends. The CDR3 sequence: CASSLQGNYGYTF. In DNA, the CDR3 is TGTGCCAGCAGCTTGCAGGGAAACTATGGCTACACCTTC.

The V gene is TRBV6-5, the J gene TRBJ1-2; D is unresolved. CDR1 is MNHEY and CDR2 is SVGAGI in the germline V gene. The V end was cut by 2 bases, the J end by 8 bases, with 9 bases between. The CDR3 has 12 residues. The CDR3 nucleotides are TGTGCCAGCAGTTACGAGGGTTGGGGCTACACCTTC. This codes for CASSYEGWGYTF.

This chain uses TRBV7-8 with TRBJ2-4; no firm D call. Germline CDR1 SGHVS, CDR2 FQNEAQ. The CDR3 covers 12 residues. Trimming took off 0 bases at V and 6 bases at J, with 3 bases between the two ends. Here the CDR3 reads CASSLARNIQYF. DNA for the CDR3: TGTGCCAGCAGCTTAGCGCGAAACATTCAGTACTTC.

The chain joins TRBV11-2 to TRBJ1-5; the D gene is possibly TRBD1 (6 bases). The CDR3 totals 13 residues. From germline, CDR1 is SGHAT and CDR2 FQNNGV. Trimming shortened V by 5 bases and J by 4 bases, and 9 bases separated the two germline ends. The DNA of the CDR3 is TGTGCCAGCAGCCAGGGGCCAAATCAGCCCCAGCATTTT. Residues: CASSQGPNQPQHF. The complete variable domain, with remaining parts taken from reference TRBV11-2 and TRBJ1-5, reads EAGVAQSPRYKIIEKRQSVAFWCNPISGHATLYWYQQILGQGPKLLIQFQNNGVVDDSQLPKDRFSAERLKGVDSTLKIQPAKLEDSAVYLCASSQGPNQPQHFGDGTRLSIL.

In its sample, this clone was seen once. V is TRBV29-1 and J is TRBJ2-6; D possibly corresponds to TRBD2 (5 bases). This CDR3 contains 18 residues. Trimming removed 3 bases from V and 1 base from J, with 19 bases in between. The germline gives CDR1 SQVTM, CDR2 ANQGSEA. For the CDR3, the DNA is TGCAGCGTTGATTTTCGGGGAACGGGTTCTTCTGGGGCCAACGTCCTGACTTTC. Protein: CSVDFRGTGSSGANVLTF.

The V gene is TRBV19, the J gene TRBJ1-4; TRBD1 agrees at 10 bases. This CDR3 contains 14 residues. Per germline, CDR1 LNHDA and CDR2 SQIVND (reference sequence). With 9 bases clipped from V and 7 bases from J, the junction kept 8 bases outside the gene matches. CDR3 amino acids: CASTPGQGSEKLFF. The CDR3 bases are TGTGCCAGCACTCCGGGACAGGGGAGTGAAAAACTGTTTTTT. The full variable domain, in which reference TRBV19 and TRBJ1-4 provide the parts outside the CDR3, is DGGITQSPKYLFRKEGQNVTLSCEQNLNHDAMYWYRQDPGQGLRLIYYSQIVNDFQKGDIAEGYSVSREKKESFPLTVTSAQKNPTAFYLCASTPGQGSEKLFFGSGTQLSVL.